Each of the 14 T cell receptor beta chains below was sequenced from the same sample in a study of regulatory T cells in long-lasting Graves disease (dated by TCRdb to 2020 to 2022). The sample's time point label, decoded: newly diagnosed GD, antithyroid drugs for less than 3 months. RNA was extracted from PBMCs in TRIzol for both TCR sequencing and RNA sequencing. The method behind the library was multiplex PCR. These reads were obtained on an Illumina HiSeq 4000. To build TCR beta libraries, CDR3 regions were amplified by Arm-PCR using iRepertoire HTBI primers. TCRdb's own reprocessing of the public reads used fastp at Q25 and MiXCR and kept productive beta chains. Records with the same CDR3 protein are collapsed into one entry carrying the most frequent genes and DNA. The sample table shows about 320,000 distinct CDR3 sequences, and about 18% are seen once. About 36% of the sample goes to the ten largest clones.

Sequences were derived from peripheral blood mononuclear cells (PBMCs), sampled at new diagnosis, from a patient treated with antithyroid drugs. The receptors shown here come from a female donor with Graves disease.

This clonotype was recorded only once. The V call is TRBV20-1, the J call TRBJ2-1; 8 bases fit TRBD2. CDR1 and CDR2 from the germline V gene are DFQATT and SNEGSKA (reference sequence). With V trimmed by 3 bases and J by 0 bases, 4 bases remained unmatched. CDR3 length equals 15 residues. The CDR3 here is CSASFGTSSYNEQFF. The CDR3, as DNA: TGCAGTGCTAGCTTCGGGACTAGCTCCTACAATGAGCAGTTCTTC.

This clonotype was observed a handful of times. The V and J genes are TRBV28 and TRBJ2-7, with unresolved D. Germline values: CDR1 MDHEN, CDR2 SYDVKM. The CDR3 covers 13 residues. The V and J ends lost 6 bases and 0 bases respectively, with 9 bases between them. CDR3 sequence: CASSNDLSYEQYF. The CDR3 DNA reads TGTGCCAGCAGCAACGACCTCTCCTACGAGCAGTACTTC.

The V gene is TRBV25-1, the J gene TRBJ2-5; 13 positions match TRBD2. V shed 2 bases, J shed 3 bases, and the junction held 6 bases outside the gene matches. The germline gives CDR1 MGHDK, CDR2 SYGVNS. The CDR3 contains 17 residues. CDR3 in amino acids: CASSEGTSGRVEETQYF. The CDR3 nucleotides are TGTGCCAGCAGTGAAGGTACTAGCGGGAGGGTGGAAGAGACCCAGTACTTC.

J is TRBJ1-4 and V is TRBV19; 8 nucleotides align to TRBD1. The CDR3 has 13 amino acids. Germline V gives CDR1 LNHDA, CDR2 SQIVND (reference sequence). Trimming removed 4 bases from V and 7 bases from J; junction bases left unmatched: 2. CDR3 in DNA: TGTGCCAGTAGTAACAGGGGGTTTGAAAAACTGTTTTTT. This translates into CASSNRGFEKLFF.

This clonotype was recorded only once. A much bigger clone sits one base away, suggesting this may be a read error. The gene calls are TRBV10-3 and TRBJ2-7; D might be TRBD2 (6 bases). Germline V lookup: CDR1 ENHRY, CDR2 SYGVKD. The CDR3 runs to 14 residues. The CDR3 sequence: CTISEERVSYGQYF. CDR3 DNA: TGTACCATCAGTGAGGAGCGGGTCTCCTACGGGCAGTACTTC.

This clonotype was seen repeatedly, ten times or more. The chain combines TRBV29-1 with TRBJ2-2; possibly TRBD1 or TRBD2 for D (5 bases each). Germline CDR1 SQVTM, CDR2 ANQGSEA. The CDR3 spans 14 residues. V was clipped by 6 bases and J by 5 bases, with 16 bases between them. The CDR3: CSVAPGPRTGELFF. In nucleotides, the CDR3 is TGCAGCGTAGCGCCGGGACCGCGGACCGGGGAGCTGTTTTTT.

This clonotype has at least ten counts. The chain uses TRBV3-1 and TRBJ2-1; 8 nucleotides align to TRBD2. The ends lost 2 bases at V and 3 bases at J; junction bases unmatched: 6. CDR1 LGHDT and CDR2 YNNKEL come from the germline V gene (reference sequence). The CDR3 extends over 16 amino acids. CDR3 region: CASSQREGPFYNEQFF. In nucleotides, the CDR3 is TGTGCCAGCAGCCAACGGGAGGGCCCCTTCTACAATGAGCAGTTCTTC.

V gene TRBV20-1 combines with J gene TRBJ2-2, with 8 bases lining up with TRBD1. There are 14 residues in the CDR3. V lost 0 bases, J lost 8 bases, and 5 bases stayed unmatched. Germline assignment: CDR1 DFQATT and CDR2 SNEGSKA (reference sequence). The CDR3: CSARDAQGVGELFF. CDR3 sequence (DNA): TGCAGTGCTAGAGATGCACAGGGGGTAGGGGAGCTGTTTTTT.

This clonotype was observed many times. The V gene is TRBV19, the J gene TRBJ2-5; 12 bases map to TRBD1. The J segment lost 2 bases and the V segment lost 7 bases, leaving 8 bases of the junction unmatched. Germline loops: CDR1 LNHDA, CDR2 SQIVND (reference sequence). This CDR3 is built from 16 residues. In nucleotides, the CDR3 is TGTGCCAGTACCCCGGGACAGGGGGCGAGACAAGAGACCCAGTACTTC. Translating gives CASTPGQGARQETQYF.

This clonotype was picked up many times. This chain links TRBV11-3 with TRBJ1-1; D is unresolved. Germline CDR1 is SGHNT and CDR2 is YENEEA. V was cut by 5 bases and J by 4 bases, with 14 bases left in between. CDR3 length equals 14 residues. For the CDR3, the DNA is TGTGCCAGCAGCCTGGGTTTAGGGAGCACTGAAGCTTTCTTT. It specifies CASSLGLGSTEAFF.

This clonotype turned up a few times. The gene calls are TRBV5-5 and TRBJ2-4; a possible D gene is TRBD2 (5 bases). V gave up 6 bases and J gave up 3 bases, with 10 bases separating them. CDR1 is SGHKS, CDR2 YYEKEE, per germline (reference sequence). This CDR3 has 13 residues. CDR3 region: CASTDRGKNIQYF. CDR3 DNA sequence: TGTGCCAGCACAGACCGGGGCAAAAACATTCAGTACTTC.

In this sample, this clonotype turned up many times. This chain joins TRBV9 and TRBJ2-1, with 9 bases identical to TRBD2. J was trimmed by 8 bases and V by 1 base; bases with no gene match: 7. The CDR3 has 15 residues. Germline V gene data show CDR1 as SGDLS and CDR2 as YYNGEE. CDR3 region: CASSVLAGGSDEQFF. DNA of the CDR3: TGTGCCAGCAGCGTATTGGCGGGAGGGTCGGATGAGCAGTTCTTC.

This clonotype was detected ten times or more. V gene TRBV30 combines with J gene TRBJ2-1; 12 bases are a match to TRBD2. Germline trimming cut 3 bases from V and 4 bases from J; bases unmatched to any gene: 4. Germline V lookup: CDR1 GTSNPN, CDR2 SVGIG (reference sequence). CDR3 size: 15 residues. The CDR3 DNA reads TGTGCCTGGAGGCTAGCGGGAGGGTTATACAATGAGCAGTTCTTC. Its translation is CAWRLAGGLYNEQFF. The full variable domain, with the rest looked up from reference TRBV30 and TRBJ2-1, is SQTIHQWPATLVQPVGSPLSLECTVEGTSNPNLYWYRQAAGRGLQLLFYSVGIGQISSEVPQNLSASRPQDRQFILSSKKLLLSDSGFYLCAWRLAGGLYNEQFFGPGTRLTVL.

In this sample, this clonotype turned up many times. CDR3 nucleotides: TGTGCCAGTAGTCACCTGGGATTAGCCAAAAACATTCAGTACTTC. Amino acid sequence: CASSHLGLAKNIQYF. V and J are TRBV19 and TRBJ2-4; D not certain. Trimming removed 5 bases at V and 0 bases at J, with 11 bases between. The CDR3 contains 15 residues. Per germline, CDR1 LNHDA and CDR2 SQIVND (reference sequence).